The sequence of this TCR beta chain was determined in a study of shared clonotypes between healthy human individuals (dated by TCRdb to 2019 to 2021). Study-level background: The cohort comprised a couple of women and a few men aged 18 to 49 years. Between about 0.9 and 8.9 billion PBMCs per donor were obtained by leukapheresis. Libraries were prepared and TCR repertoires were sequenced by different laboratories using diverse techniques, in order to increase sequencing depth and limit assay-specific biases. Blood TCR repertoires of about five healthy adults were deeply sequenced to estimate repertoire size and the extent of clonotype sharing between individuals. General study outcomes and caveats: Only blood was sampled, and tissue TCR repertoires likely differ from those in blood. Based on pairwise subsampling, the degree of clonotype sharing among donors was expected to be affected by sequencing depth. Because the study included a small number of donors, the genetic and exposure-history diversity represented was limited.

Using the deep immunoSEQ assay, TCR CDR3 regions were amplified from genomic DNA by multiplex PCR. Extracted genomic DNA from each cell subset was spread evenly across all wells of several immunoSEQ 96-well plates, with each plate serving as a replicate. For unsorted PBMC, approximately 0.3 ug of genomic DNA, equivalent to roughly 30,000 T cell genomes, went into each replicate PCR. Genomic DNA from unsorted PBMC was sequenced over ten immunoSEQ deep assay plates. Purified libraries were quantified with a Qubit 3.0 fluorometer, sized on a Bioanalyzer 2100, and re-quantified with the KAPA Library Quantification kit. Each immunoSEQ 96-well plate was sequenced on its own single-read 150-cycle Illumina NextSeq 550 flow cell. As for the authors' bioinformatics: The immunoSEQ output contained only junctional sequences without quality scores, so filtering could not match that applied to full-length reads. To assign V/J genes and CDR3, sequences were annotated against IMGT germline references using PyIR, a Python wrapper for IgBLAST v1.9. Reads were removed for weak V/J assignments (E-value above 1e-6), missing CDR3, stop codons, out-of-frame junctions, or ambiguous translated residues. V3J clonotypes were defined by identical inferred V gene, J gene, and CDR3 amino acid sequence. To compute the percentage overlap between repertoires, the number of shared unique clonotypes was divided by the size of the smaller repertoire. Three approaches were used to assess repertoire richness: RTK rarefaction, the Chao1 estimator, and Recon v2.1 estimates of unobserved clonotypes. Entries here come from immuneACCESS through TCRdb and include only in-frame sequences with V and J called. Some clones fail to appear in such tables; in the studies checked, an unresolved V gene covers under half of the shortfall, and the cause of the remainder is unknown. V, J and clone size reflect that table, while D and trimming were determined from the DNA. Here the sample has 530,000 or so clones; 60% to 80% occur a single time. 12% of the sample lies in the top ten.

About this clone: The target of this receptor is not known. Within one base of it there is no much larger clone, and no base qualities were kept.

The donors were healthy, HIV-negative adults with no recently reported acute infections or vaccinations. Only Caucasian adults living in Nashville, Tennessee, USA were represented among the donors. In the unsorted samples, around 81 million PBMCs were counted, and genomic DNA was extracted using the QIAamp DNA Blood Mini kit. Blood was obtained by leukapheresis, after which PBMCs were separated by Ficoll-Histopaque density gradient centrifugation and cryopreserved in liquid nitrogen vapor phase. Counted from cysteine to phenylalanine, this CDR3 has 15 amino acids. The DNA shown is the 45-base CDR3, in frame from base 1.

The V and J segments used are TRBV21-1 and TRBJ2-7; TRBD2, the table's D call, was not compared with the DNA. TRBV21-1 is a known pseudogene. The sequence was obtained from a woman aged 40 to 50 in good health. Some clones in this sample may be carry-over from other donors' samples. Sequencing input: PBMCs. The nucleotide sequence is TGTGCCAGCAGCGACGGACTAGCCGACGCCTACGAGCAGTACTTC. This translates into CASSDGLADAYEQYF.